The sequence of this T cell receptor (beta chain) was determined in a study of blood T cell repertoires in COVID-19. Study details: Samples came from the United States, Italy and Spain, spanning acute and convalescent COVID-19. Sources were T cells, B-cell-depleted T cells, or PBMCs; the material itself was cDNA or gDNA.

In the source study's methods: Amplified reference gene primers provided the basis for estimating nucleated cell counts. Profiling relied on immunoSEQ multiplex PCR, and the TCRdb table lists in-frame clones only, not all of them. V, J and clone size reflect that table, while D and trimming were determined from the DNA. This sample has about 180,000 clones, with 75% to 90% found just once. One Seattle source followed patients from active infection through their disease course. There are 14 residues in the CDR3. V lost 8 bases and J lost 2; bases outside the gene matches: 12. Germline CDR1 SQVTM, CDR2 ANQGSEA.

The chain employs TRBV29-1 and TRBJ2-7; 7 bases match TRBD1. Sample: peripheral blood. The TCR sequence derives from a woman between 70 and 85 years old with COVID-19, enrolled during active disease. The CDR3 DNA is TGCAGCTACCAAGCGATTACAGGGGCCTACGAGCAGTACTTC. It yields the protein CSYQAITGAYEQYF.